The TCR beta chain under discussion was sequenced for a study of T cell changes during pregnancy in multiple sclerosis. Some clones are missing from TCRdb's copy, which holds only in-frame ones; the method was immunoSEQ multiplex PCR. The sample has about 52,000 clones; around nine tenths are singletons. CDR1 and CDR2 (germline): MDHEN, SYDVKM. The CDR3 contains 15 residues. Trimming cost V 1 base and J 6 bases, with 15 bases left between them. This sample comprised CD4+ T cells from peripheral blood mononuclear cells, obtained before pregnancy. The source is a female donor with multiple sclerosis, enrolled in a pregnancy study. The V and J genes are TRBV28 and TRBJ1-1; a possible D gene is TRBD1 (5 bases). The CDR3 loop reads CASSLSQLRGSEAFF. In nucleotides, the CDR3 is TGTGCCAGCAGTTTATCCCAGCTGCGGGGGTCTGAAGCTTTCTTT.